A single sample gave rise to the 4 T cell receptor beta chains below, sequenced in a study of spatial heterogeneity in lung cancer. Described time point: sample taken at primary tumor resection. Extraction of whole RNA from tumor, nontumor lung or frozen PBMC preceded unsorted sequencing. TCRdb redid the calling of the 5' RACE reads with MiXCR, one entry per CDR3 protein. The sample has around 50,000 distinct CDR3 sequences, less than 9% seen once. Sequenced material: PBMCs, taken at surgery. Every receptor here comes from a female donor with early-stage non-small cell lung cancer.

This clonotype was counted only a few times. The chain links TRBV20-1 to TRBJ1-6; 9 positions agree with TRBD1. The CDR3 runs to 17 residues. CDR1 and CDR2 from the germline V gene are DFQATT and SNEGSKA (reference sequence). Trimming took 1 base from V and 2 from J; bases not matched to a gene: 6. As DNA, the CDR3 is TGCAGTGCTAGAGGCCCCAGACAGGGGGCCTATAATTCACCCCTCCACTTT. Translating gives CSARGPRQGAYNSPLHF.

The chain recombines TRBV19 with TRBJ2-7; D not certain. Germline CDR1 reads LNHDA; CDR2 reads SQIVND (reference sequence). The V end was cut by 3 bases, the J end by 0 bases, with 12 bases between. CDR3 length: 15 amino acids. The CDR3 DNA follows: TGTGCCAGTAGTATGATGGGCAGCCTCTCCTACGAGCAGTACTTC. Amino acid sequence: CASSMMGSLSYEQYF. Full variable domain (missing parts from reference TRBV19 and TRBJ2-7): DGGITQSPKYLFRKEGQNVTLSCEQNLNHDAMYWYRQDPGQGLRLIYYSQIVNDFQKGDIAEGYSVSREKKESFPLTVTSAQKNPTAFYLCASSMMGSLSYEQYFGPGTRLTVT.

This clonotype was counted many times. This chain links TRBV5-1 with TRBJ1-1; D gene unclear. The CDR3 totals 13 residues. Deletions cut 4 bases from V and 0 bases from J, with 7 bases between. Germline CDR1 is SGHRS and CDR2 is YFSETQ. CDR3 coding DNA: TGCGCCAGCAGCAGGGATCTGAACACTGAAGCTTTCTTT. It encodes CASSRDLNTEAFF.

The chain joins TRBV9 to TRBJ1-4; 8 nucleotides agree with TRBD1. Germline CDR1 reads SGDLS; CDR2 reads YYNGEE. Losses at the gene ends were 1 base for V and 8 bases for J; bases not matched to a gene: 19. The CDR3 runs 19 residues. The CDR3 loop is CASSVSPGTGGSNLEKLFF. The CDR3 region has the DNA TGTGCCAGCAGCGTAAGCCCCGGGACAGGTGGATCAAATTTAGAAAAACTGTTTTTT.